Below are 19 T cell receptor beta chains sequenced from a single sample in a study of early T cells in non-severe SARS-CoV-2 infection. MiXCR, applied by TCRdb to the 5' RACE reads, yields one record per CDR3 protein. This repertoire shows 80,000 or so distinct CDR3 sequences, over 12% found once; its top ten account for 3%. Sequencing input: whole blood. All receptors come from an adult who was a healthcare worker with PCR-confirmed SARS-CoV-2 infection or an uninfected control (not recorded which).

This clonotype was counted between two and nine times. This chain joins TRBV29-1 and TRBJ2-7, with unresolved D. The V gene lost 0 bases and the J gene lost 5 bases, with 11 bases spanning the gap. This CDR3 region has 13 residues. Germline CDR1 and CDR2: SQVTM and ANQGSEA. The CDR3 loop reads CSVEDTRVHEQYF. Here the CDR3 DNA reads TGCAGCGTTGAAGATACAAGGGTCCACGAGCAGTACTTC.

This chain uses TRBV7-2 with TRBJ2-7, with a weak D call TRBD1 (6 bases). The CDR3 consists of 12 residues. Trimming shortened V by 0 bases and J by 8 bases, and 8 bases separated the two germline ends. CDR1 is SGHTA and CDR2 is FQGNSA in the germline V gene. This CDR3 is CASSLAGGQQYF. CDR3 sequence (DNA): TGTGCCAGCAGCTTAGCTGGGGGCCAGCAGTACTTC.

This clonotype was recorded a few times. This chain's CDR3 is CASSERPGLAIYEQYF. CDR3 coding DNA: TGTGCCAGCAGTGAGCGTCCGGGACTAGCCATTTACGAGCAGTACTTC. V is TRBV6-4 and J is TRBJ2-7, with 9 bases identical to TRBD2. Germline V CDR1 and CDR2: MRHNA, SNTAGT. The CDR3 has 16 residues. V lost 3 bases to trimming and J lost 4 bases; unmatched junction nucleotides: 10.

There are many counts of this clonotype. V gene TRBV29-1 combines with J gene TRBJ2-7; possibly TRBD2 for D (6 bases). The CDR3 contains 13 residues. Germline assignment: CDR1 SQVTM and CDR2 ANQGSEA. The germline V and J ends were trimmed by 4 bases and 3 bases, with 13 bases remaining between them. The CDR3 loop reads CSVGGVPDYEQYF. The CDR3 region has the DNA TGCAGCGTTGGGGGGGTTCCCGACTACGAGCAGTACTTC.

This chain connects TRBV30 to TRBJ2-7, with D tentatively TRBD2 (6 bases). The germline V and J ends were trimmed by 5 bases and 4 bases, with 6 bases remaining between them. Germline CDR1 and CDR2: GTSNPN and SVGIG (reference sequence). The CDR3 sequence is 10 residues long. Written as DNA, the CDR3 is TGTGCCTGGGCGGGATACGAGCAGTACTTC. It yields the protein CAWAGYEQYF.

V usage is TRBV20-1 and J usage is TRBJ1-2; D gene unclear. This CDR3 comprises 13 residues. V was trimmed by 3 bases and J by 0 bases, leaving 8 bases between them. The germline gives CDR1 DFQATT, CDR2 SNEGSKA (reference sequence). The CDR3 reads CSARDRSNYGYTF. The CDR3 nucleotides read TGCAGTGCTAGGGACCGATCTAACTATGGCTACACCTTC.

This clonotype was recorded a few times. The chain combines TRBV6-5 with TRBJ2-7; perhaps TRBD2 as D (6 bases). This CDR3 spans 15 amino acids. V dropped 0 bases and J dropped 3 bases, with 12 bases sitting between them. Germline-derived CDR1 and CDR2 are MNHEY and SVGAGI. The CDR3 nucleotides read TGTGCCAGCAGTTACTCTAGGGGACTTAGCTACGAGCAGTACTTC. Encoded protein: CASSYSRGLSYEQYF.

About this clonotype: This clone may be a read error of a much larger clone one base away. The genes are TRBV11-2 and TRBJ2-7; D not certain. Germline CDR1 is SGHAT and CDR2 is FQNNGV. This CDR3 is 11 amino acids long. The CDR3 loop reads CVVGQTYEQYF. Written as DNA, the CDR3 is TGTGTCGTCGGGCAGACCTACGAGCAGTACTTC. The full variable domain, completed using reference TRBV11-2 and TRBJ2-7, is EAGVAQSPRYKIIEKRQSVAFWCNPISGHATLYWYQQILGQGPKLLIQFQNNGVVDDSQLPKDRFSAERLKGVDSTLKIQPAKLEDSAVYLCVVGQTYEQYFGPGTRLTVT.

Many counts were recorded for this clonotype. This chain connects TRBV12-3 or TRBV12-4 to TRBJ2-3, with D possibly being TRBD1 (5 bases). V lost 7 bases and J 2 bases, leaving 13 bases between the germline ends. The CDR3 has 14 amino acids. The CDR3 reads CASTWGLSTDTQYF. CDR3 sequence (DNA): TGTGCCAGCACCTGGGGCCTTTCCACAGATACGCAGTATTTT.

This clonotype was counted between two and nine times. The V call is TRBV14, the J call TRBJ1-3, with 7 bases aligning to TRBD1. The CDR3 covers 19 residues. Trimming cost V 2 bases and J 4 bases; bases outside gene matches: 17. Germline CDR1 reads SGHDN; CDR2 reads FVKESK. CDR3 bases: TGTGCCAGCAGCCAAAGACAGGGTGGAGGTCTTCTCTCCGGAAACACCATATATTTT. Its protein is CASSQRQGGGLLSGNTIYF.

V is TRBV5-4 and J is TRBJ2-3; 7 bases are a match to TRBD2. The CDR3 runs 17 residues. The J segment lost 4 bases and the V segment lost 0 bases, leaving 11 bases of the junction unmatched. The germline gives CDR1 SGHNT, CDR2 YYREEE (reference sequence). The CDR3 region has the DNA TGTGCCAGCAGCTTGGTCGTCGGGCTAGCGGCGGCAGATACGCAGTATTTT. Residues: CASSLVVGLAAADTQYF.

The chain uses TRBV29-1 and TRBJ1-1; D uncertain. Trimming pared 4 bases from V and 2 bases from J, leaving 8 bases between. Germline loops: CDR1 SQVTM, CDR2 ANQGSEA. This CDR3 region has 12 residues. The CDR3 sequence is CSVGHPNTEAFF. CDR3 nucleotide sequence: TGCAGCGTTGGGCACCCCAACACTGAAGCTTTCTTT.

Many counts were recorded for this clonotype. The chain combines TRBV20-1 with TRBJ1-5; no firm D call. Between the trimmed V and J ends, which lost 4 bases and 1 base, there was a span of 14 bases. The CDR3 runs 15 residues. Germline V gene data show CDR1 as DFQATT and CDR2 as SNEGSKA (reference sequence). The CDR3 loop is CSATPGGRSNQPQHF. The CDR3 DNA sequence: TGCAGTGCTACCCCAGGAGGCCGGAGCAATCAGCCCCAGCATTTT.

This clonotype was detected only a few times. The rearrangement uses TRBV21-1 and TRBJ2-1; the D call TRBD2 from the table was never checked on the DNA. TRBV21-1 is a listed pseudogene. This CDR3 is built from 18 residues. For the CDR3, the DNA is TGTGCCAGCAGCAAAAGGTGGAGCGGGGAAAGCTCCTACAATGAGCAGTTCTTC. It codes for CASSKRWSGESSYNEQFF.

This CDR3 is CASSPPGRLEGVAGELFF. The CDR3 DNA sequence: TGTGCCAGCTCACCACCGGGACGACTAGAAGGTGTCGCCGGGGAGCTGTTTTTT. The chain carries TRBV18 and TRBJ2-2; tentative D call: TRBD2 (6 bases). Germline lookup yields CDR1 KGHSH and CDR2 LQKENI. This CDR3 contains 18 residues. Trimming took off 0 bases at V and 6 bases at J, with 20 bases between the two ends.

The chain couples TRBV20-1 to TRBJ1-3, with 8 bases matching TRBD1. The CDR3 covers 13 residues. V shed 6 bases and J 6 bases; nucleotides not matched to a gene: 7. Germline CDR1 DFQATT, CDR2 SNEGSKA (reference sequence). The CDR3: CSATQGAENTIYF. CDR3 bases: TGCAGTGCCACCCAGGGGGCTGAAAACACCATATATTTT.

The rearrangement joins TRBV20-1 to TRBJ1-3; D is ambiguous. V was clipped by 4 bases and J by 0 bases, with 10 bases between them. The CDR3 is 14 amino acids. The germline CDR1 and CDR2 sequences are DFQATT and SNEGSKA (reference sequence). The CDR3 sequence: CSAISQSSGNTIYF. The CDR3, as DNA: TGCAGTGCTATTTCTCAGAGCTCTGGAAACACCATATATTTT.

The chain carries TRBV20-1 and TRBJ2-7, with D perhaps TRBD2 (6 bases). V shed 3 bases and J shed 5 bases, with 14 bases lying between them. The CDR3 runs to 13 residues. Germline V gives CDR1 DFQATT, CDR2 SNEGSKA (reference sequence). CDR3 sequence (DNA): TGCAGTGCTAGGGCCTTACTAGCCCACGAGCAGTACTTC. This gives the protein CSARALLAHEQYF.

This clonotype has a count of ten or more. The CDR3 DNA is TGTGCCAGCAGTTACGGTCAGCGGGGGGTGACAGATACGCAGTATTTT. Translated: CASSYGQRGVTDTQYF. The chain joins TRBV6-5 to TRBJ2-3, with 9 bases identical to TRBD2. The CDR3 is 16 amino acids. V lost 2 bases and J lost 3; bases outside the gene matches: 6. Germline loops: CDR1 MNHEY, CDR2 SVGAGI.